These 2 T cell receptor beta chains were all obtained from the same sample, sequenced in a study of identical twins. TCRdb fed the 5' RACE reads into MiXCR, producing one record per CDR3 protein. The profile shows hundreds of thousands of distinct CDR3 sequences, approximately 9% of them singletons. Another study also made use of these data, one on yellow fever vaccine responses in identical twins.

Sequenced material: PBMCs. The receptors were sampled from a woman between 18 and 30 years old in good health.

The chain carries TRBV7-9 and TRBJ2-5; D tentatively fits TRBD1 or TRBD2 (5 bases each). Germline CDR1 and CDR2: SEHNR and FQNEAQ (reference sequence). Trimming took off 1 base at V and 5 bases at J, with 17 bases between the two ends. This CDR3 is 16 amino acids long. The CDR3 region has the DNA TGTGCCAGCAGCTTAGAGCTTTGGGGGATCAAGGAGACCCAGTACTTC. It codes for CASSLELWGIKETQYF.

This clonotype was observed a few times. The rearrangement uses TRBV6-2 or TRBV6-3 and TRBJ2-2; tentative D call: TRBD1 (6 bases). V was shortened by 2 bases and J by 6 bases, with 13 bases between the two germline ends. Germline V lookup: CDR1 MNHEY, CDR2 SVGEGT. CDR3 length equals 15 residues. This CDR3 reads CASSYLGAGAGELFF. The DNA of the CDR3 is TGTGCCAGCAGTTACCTGGGGGCAGGAGCCGGGGAGCTGTTTTTT.